The clone carrying this T cell receptor beta chain has just one count. Its antigen is still unknown. V lost 0 bases and J 2 bases, leaving 17 bases between the germline ends. Germline CDR1 reads LNHNV; CDR2 reads YYDKDF (reference sequence). The CDR3 extends over 18 amino acids. This entry belongs to a study of a mutant IDH1 vaccine in newly diagnosed glioma. Background on the study: The earlier regimen, radiotherapy, temozolomide, or both, was most often both. Whole-study results and caveats: Immune responses arising from the vaccine appeared in approximately 93% of patients.

Time point defined: week 11, during vaccination. In every dose of vaccine, 300 ug of mutant IDH1 20-mer peptide was given alongside topical imiquimod. Astrocytomas that were new, WHO grade 3 or 4, IDH1-mutant and ATRX-lost were present in the donors. The data were produced by immunoSEQ multiplex PCR, yet TCRdb's version contains in-frame clones alone and is incomplete. In the table there are around 25,000 clones, under 80% of which are singletons. This receptor was identified in a man aged 18-30 years with glioma. Some clones in this sample may be carry-over from other donors' samples. The material was peripheral blood mononuclear cells (PBMCs), obtained from a glioma patient whose treatment included an IDH1 peptide vaccine. The rearrangement joins TRBV15 to TRBJ1-5; D may be TRBD1 (5 bases). The CDR3 sequence: CATSRDRKMGGGNQPQHF. The CDR3 bases are TGTGCCACCAGCAGAGATAGGAAGATGGGGGGGGGCAATCAGCCCCAGCATTTT. Variable domain in full (rest from reference TRBV15 and TRBJ1-5): DAMVIQNPRYQVTQFGKPVTLSCSQTLNHNVMYWYQQKSSQAPKLLFHYYDKDFNNEADTPDNFQSRRPNTSFCFLDIRSPGLGDTAMYLCATSRDRKMGGGNQPQHFGDGTRLSIL.